This entry lists 18 T cell receptor beta chains sequenced from one sample in a study of T cell responses to AZD1222 COVID-19 vaccine. Only in-frame clones appear in the TCRdb table, and some are missing; sequencing was by immunoSEQ multiplex PCR. The data contain 130,000 or so clones, 85% to 90% of them singletons. Sequenced material: peripheral blood, taken on day 0 of AZD1222 vaccination. These receptor sequences come from an adult in good health.

The chain carries TRBV3-1 (or the pseudogene TRBV3-2) and TRBJ2-2, with D unclear. The CDR3 sequence is 12 residues long. The germline V gene has CDR1 LGHDT and CDR2 YNNKEL (reference sequence). V was shortened by 6 bases and J by 6 bases, with 8 bases between the two germline ends. The CDR3 region has the DNA TGTGCCAGCAGACGGATCGCCGGGGAGCTGTTTTTT. This encodes CASRRIAGELFF.

The chain uses TRBV6-5 and TRBJ2-7, with 8 bases identical to TRBD1. Germline lookup yields CDR1 MNHEY and CDR2 SVGAGI. This CDR3 contains 15 residues. The J segment lost 4 bases and the V segment lost 0 bases, leaving 5 bases of the junction unmatched. The CDR3 loop is CASSYSTGAGYEQYF. The DNA of the CDR3 is TGTGCCAGCAGTTACTCGACAGGGGCGGGGTACGAGCAGTACTTC.

The genes are TRBV30 and TRBJ1-5, with no clear D. The CDR3 is 13 amino acids. Germline lookup yields CDR1 GTSNPN and CDR2 SVGIG (reference sequence). V shed 1 base and J shed 2 bases, with 6 bases lying between them. CDR3 sequence: CAWSAQGNQPQHF. In DNA, the CDR3 is TGTGCCTGGAGTGCCCAGGGCAATCAGCCCCAGCATTTT.

This chain connects TRBV15 to TRBJ1-2, with D perhaps TRBD1 (5 bases). V was cut by 3 bases and J by 0 bases, with 11 bases left in between. This CDR3 has 15 residues. The germline V gene has CDR1 LNHNV and CDR2 YYDKDF (reference sequence). CDR3 in amino acids: CATSSVQGTNYGYTF. The CDR3 nucleotides are TGTGCCACCAGCAGCGTCCAGGGTACTAACTATGGCTACACCTTC.

This chain uses TRBV5-3 with TRBJ2-7; D ambiguous. TRBV5-3 is flagged as an ORF with uncertain function. V lost 3 bases, J lost 5 bases, and 15 bases lay in between. The CDR3 runs 14 residues. CDR3 in DNA: TGTGCCAGAAGCTCATTTTCGGTCTGCCACGAGCAGTACTTC. Residues: CARSSFSVCHEQYF.

The rearrangement links TRBV13 to TRBJ2-7, with 9 bases identical to TRBD1. The CDR3 length is 16 residues. From germline, CDR1 is PRHDT and CDR2 FYEKMQ (reference sequence). With V trimmed by 4 bases and J by 6 bases, 13 bases remained unmatched. In nucleotides, the CDR3 is TGTGCCAGCAGCTCCCTCTTGGGACAGGGAATAGGCGAGCAGTACTTC. This encodes CASSSLLGQGIGEQYF.

The gene calls are TRBV11-2 and TRBJ2-2, with 10 nucleotides matching TRBD2. This CDR3 is built from 17 residues. The V segment lost 7 bases and the J segment 7 bases; nucleotides outside the gene matches: 15. Germline V gene sequence: CDR1 SGHAT, CDR2 FQNNGV. This chain's CDR3 is CASTQQLAGVLGGELFF. The CDR3 DNA sequence: TGTGCCAGCACCCAGCAGCTAGCGGGAGTTTTGGGCGGGGAGCTGTTTTTT.

The chain has TRBV3-1 (or the pseudogene TRBV3-2) and TRBJ1-5, with D unclear. The V end lost 1 base, the J end lost 0 bases, and 10 bases lay between the germline ends. The CDR3 contains 16 residues. Germline-derived CDR1 and CDR2 are LGHDT and YNNKEL (reference sequence). CDR3 in DNA: TGTGCCAGCAGCCAAGCGGGCAGTCTTAGCAATCAGCCCCAGCATTTT. Amino acid sequence: CASSQAGSLSNQPQHF.

The V gene is TRBV12-5, the J gene TRBJ2-5; D assignment may be TRBD1 or TRBD2 (5 bases each). This CDR3 spans 17 amino acids. V was clipped by 0 bases and J by 3 bases, with 17 bases between them. CDR1 and CDR2 (germline): LGHNT, FRNRAP. The CDR3 is CASGLVLGAGNKETQYF. CDR3 sequence (DNA): TGTGCTAGTGGTTTGGTTCTTGGGGCCGGGAACAAAGAGACCCAGTACTTC.

The V call is TRBV3-1 (or the pseudogene TRBV3-2), the J call TRBJ2-1; unclear D gene. V gave up 3 bases and J gave up 9 bases, with 12 bases separating them. Germline V gives CDR1 LGHDT, CDR2 YNNKEL (reference sequence). The CDR3 length is 13 residues. The CDR3 loop is CASSQTDWGEQFF. The CDR3 nucleotides read TGTGCCAGCAGCCAGACCGACTGGGGTGAGCAGTTCTTC.

The rearrangement joins TRBV19 to TRBJ1-5; no clear D gene. The CDR3 is made up of 13 amino acids. Per the germline V gene, CDR1 is LNHDA and CDR2 is SQIVND (reference sequence). Trimming pared 10 bases from V and 3 bases from J, leaving 13 bases between. CDR3 loop: CATGTQFNQPQHF. CDR3 in DNA: TGTGCCACCGGTACGCAGTTCAATCAGCCCCAGCATTTT.

The chain is built from TRBV6-4 and TRBJ1-2; 8 nucleotides agree with TRBD1. Germline V CDR1 and CDR2: MRHNA, SNTAGT. J gave up 8 bases and V 0 bases, and 5 bases lay outside the gene matches. This CDR3 contains 14 residues. CDR3 bases: TGTGCCAGCAGTGACTCGACAGGGGCGGGCGGCTACACCTTC. Translated, it gives CASSDSTGAGGYTF.

The chain uses TRBV12-5 and TRBJ1-3, with D hard to call. CDR1 is LGHNT and CDR2 is FRNRAP in the germline V gene. V was clipped by 6 bases and J by 9 bases, with 18 bases between them. This CDR3 has 14 residues. CDR3 nucleotide sequence: TGTGCTAGTGGCTACGACGGCACTGGCGGCACCATATATTTT. Translating gives CASGYDGTGGTIYF.

The rearrangement links TRBV6-6 to TRBJ1-4; 11 nucleotides match TRBD1. This CDR3 contains 15 residues. Germline values: CDR1 MNHNY, CDR2 SVGAGI (reference sequence). V was pared by 2 bases and J by 8 bases, with 4 bases of the junction left unmatched. CDR3 coding DNA: TGTGCCAGCAGTTACCGGGGGACAGGGGGGGAAAAACTGTTTTTT. Its translation is CASSYRGTGGEKLFF.

This chain joins TRBV6-5 and TRBJ1-1, with TRBD1 matching 11 bases. Trimming took 5 bases from V and 3 from J; bases not matched to a gene: 5. CDR1 is MNHEY and CDR2 is SVGAGI in the germline V gene. The CDR3 is 15 residues long. The CDR3: CASSRKGQGDTEAFF. CDR3 DNA sequence: TGTGCCAGCAGTAGAAAGGGACAGGGGGACACTGAAGCTTTCTTT.

The rearrangement joins TRBV9 to TRBJ2-1; 12 positions agree with TRBD2. Looked up from germline, CDR1 is SGDLS and CDR2 is YYNGEE. The trim removed 4 bases at V and 10 bases at J, leaving 15 bases unmatched. This CDR3 comprises 17 residues. Here the CDR3 reads CASSPGGTSGGRGEQFF. In DNA form, the CDR3 reads TGTGCCAGCAGCCCCGGTGGTACTAGCGGGGGGCGGGGGGAGCAGTTCTTC. The whole variable domain, remainder taken from reference TRBV9 and TRBJ2-1, is DSGVTQTPKHLITATGQRVTLRCSPRSGDLSVYWYQQSLDQGLQFLIQYYNGEERAKGNILERFSAQQFPDLHSELNLSSLELGDSALYFCASSPGGTSGGRGEQFFGPGTRLTVL.

V is TRBV3-1 (or the pseudogene TRBV3-2) and J is TRBJ1-2, with D maybe TRBD1 (6 bases). Trimming removed 2 bases at V and 8 bases at J, with 15 bases between. The germline V gene encodes CDR1 LGHDT and CDR2 YNNKEL (reference sequence). The CDR3 totals 14 residues. CDR3 sequence: CASSQTGLGRGYTF. The CDR3 DNA reads as TGTGCCAGCAGCCAAACAGGGCTCGGAAGGGGCTACACCTTC.

The chain has TRBV5-8 and TRBJ2-2; possibly TRBD2 for D (6 bases). CDR1 is SGHTS, CDR2 YDEGEE, per germline. The CDR3 has 14 residues. V lost 4 bases to trimming and J lost 5 bases, with 12 bases between them. The CDR3: CASSQTGETGELFF. The CDR3 DNA reads TGTGCCAGCAGCCAGACGGGGGAAACCGGGGAGCTGTTTTTT.